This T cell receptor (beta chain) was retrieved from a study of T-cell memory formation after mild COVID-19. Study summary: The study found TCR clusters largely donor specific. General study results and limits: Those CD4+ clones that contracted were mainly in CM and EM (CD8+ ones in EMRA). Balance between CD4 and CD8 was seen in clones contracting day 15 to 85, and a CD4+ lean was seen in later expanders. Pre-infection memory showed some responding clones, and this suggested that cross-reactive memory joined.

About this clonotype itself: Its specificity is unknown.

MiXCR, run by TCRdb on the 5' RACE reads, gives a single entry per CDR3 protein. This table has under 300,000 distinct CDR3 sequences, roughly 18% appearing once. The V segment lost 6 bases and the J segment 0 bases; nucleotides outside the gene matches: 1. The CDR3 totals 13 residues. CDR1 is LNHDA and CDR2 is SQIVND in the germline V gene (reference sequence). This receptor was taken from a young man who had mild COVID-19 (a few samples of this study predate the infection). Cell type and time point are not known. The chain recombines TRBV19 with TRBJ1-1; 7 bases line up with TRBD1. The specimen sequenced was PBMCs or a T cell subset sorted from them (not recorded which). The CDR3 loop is CASSDRVNTEAFF. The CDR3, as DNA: TGTGCCAGTAGCGACAGGGTGAACACTGAAGCTTTCTTT. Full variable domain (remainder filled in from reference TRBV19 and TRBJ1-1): DGGITQSPKYLFRKEGQNVTLSCEQNLNHDAMYWYRQDPGQGLRLIYYSQIVNDFQKGDIAEGYSVSREKKESFPLTVTSAQKNPTAFYLCASSDRVNTEAFFGQGTRLTVV.